This T cell receptor (beta chain) was observed in a study of PD-1 blockade in classical Hodgkin lymphoma. Study-level findings and limits: CD4+ TCR diversity rose significantly by C4D1, and CD8+ TCR diversity did not.

Some clones are missing from TCRdb's copy, which holds only in-frame ones; the method was immunoSEQ multiplex PCR. The sample yields roughly 29,000 clones, less than 80% seen once. The time point is: cycle 4 day 1 (C4D1), after more than five weeks of nivolumab. Patients all relapsed after autologous stem cell transplantation, and there was variation in brentuximab vedotin exposure. Purification of CD4+ T cells from thawed PBMCs was performed via magnetic negative selection. V gave up 0 bases and J gave up 0 bases, with 20 bases separating them. Looked up from germline, CDR1 is LNHNV and CDR2 is YYDKDF (reference sequence). The CDR3 extends over 19 amino acids. Note on this clone: Antigen: not known.

The clonotype comes from a human donor with classical Hodgkin lymphoma. The chain has TRBV15 and TRBJ1-1; a possible D gene is TRBD1 (5 bases). The sample was CD4+ T cells from blood, taken before the fourth cycle of nivolumab. The chain's CDR3 is CATSRDVGATVMMNTEAFF. The CDR3 coding sequence is TGTGCCACCAGCAGAGATGTAGGGGCGACTGTTATGATGAACACTGAAGCTTTCTTT. Supplemented by reference TRBV15 and TRBJ1-1, the full variable domain reads DAMVIQNPRYQVTQFGKPVTLSCSQTLNHNVMYWYQQKSSQAPKLLFHYYDKDFNNEADTPDNFQSRRPNTSFCFLDIRSPGLGDTAMYLCATSRDVGATVMMNTEAFFGQGTRLTVV.